A single sample is the source of the 2 T cell receptor beta chains below, sequenced in a study of shared clonotypes between healthy human individuals. Sequenced by immunoSEQ multiplex PCR; TCRdb stores in-frame clones only, minus some. Of some 790,000 clones in the sample, approximately 72% were seen once. Material for sequencing was memory CD4+ T cells sorted from blood. The subset: CD45RA-negative fraction. Source of these receptors: a woman in her 30s in good health.

The chain uses TRBV6-4 and TRBJ1-5; no clear D gene. The CDR3 totals 13 residues. The germline V and J ends were trimmed by 3 bases and 3 bases, with 6 bases remaining between them. Germline CDR1 and CDR2: MRHNA and SNTAGT. CDR3 loop: CASSEQINQPQHF. As DNA, the CDR3 is TGTGCCAGCAGTGAACAGATCAATCAGCCCCAGCATTTT.

The sample holds a few counts of this clone. V and J are TRBV10-3 and TRBJ2-2; 7 nucleotides align to TRBD1. The germline CDR1 and CDR2 sequences are ENHRY and SYGVKD. This CDR3 has 18 residues. Trimming cost V 10 bases and J 3 bases; bases outside gene matches: 20. CDR3 DNA: TGTGCCACTAGACGGACAGGAGCCTTGCCAGGTTACACCGGGGAGCTGTTTTTT. It translates to CATRRTGALPGYTGELFF.